These T cell receptor beta chains were read from a single sample in a study of T cells in localized non-small cell lung cancer. Sequencing was performed with immunoSEQ multiplex PCR; in TCRdb, only in-frame clones are kept and a portion is missing. The sample has fewer than 95,000 clones; roughly 91% are singletons. Sequencing used PBMCs, obtained before any cancer treatment. The source is a woman aged 40-75 years with stage II squamous cell lung carcinoma. Each CDR3 is given with its conserved first and last residue. A D gene is named only where the DNA matches it firmly. For some rows the clone size is stated as once, few or many, or as a class when expanded; others skip it.

d_call j_call clone_size v_call cdr3_aa cdr3_nt
. TRBJ1-1 . TRBV27 CASSLTGRGTEAFF TGTGCCAGCAGTTTGACGGGGCGCGGCACTGAAGCTTTCTTT
TRBD2 TRBJ2-1 . TRBV6-6 CASSYSGTSGNEQFF TGTGCCAGCAGTTACTCTGGGACTAGCGGCAATGAGCAGTTCTTC
. TRBJ2-7 . TRBV20-1 CSAGTSYEQYF TGCAGTGCTGGGACCTCCTACGAGCAGTACTTC
. TRBJ1-1 . TRBV5-1 CASRAGTVNTEAFF TGCGCCAGCAGGGCCGGGACGGTGAACACTGAAGCTTTCTTT
. TRBJ2-7 . TRBV29-1 CSTRASNGYEQYF TGCAGCACCCGGGCCTCGAACGGGTACGAGCAGTACTTC
. TRBJ1-5 . TRBV6-1 CASSLDSYSNQPQHF TGTGCCAGCAGCCTGGACAGTTATAGCAATCAGCCCCAGCATTTT
. TRBJ2-7 few TRBV6-6 CASSYYYEQYF TGTGCCAGCAGTTACTACTACGAGCAGTACTTC
. TRBJ2-4 . TRBV7-2 CASSSTGPLAKNIQYF TGTGCCAGCAGCTCCACAGGGCCCCTCGCCAAAAACATTCAGTACTTC
TRBD1 TRBJ2-6 . TRBV28 CASSLEGQGVSGANVLTF TGTGCCAGCAGTTTGGAGGGACAGGGGGTCTCCGGGGCCAACGTCCTGACTTTC
. TRBJ1-1 . TRBV5-6 CASSFGGDNTEAFF TGTGCCAGCAGCTTTGGAGGGGACAACACTGAAGCTTTCTTT
TRBD2 TRBJ2-1 . TRBV5-4 CASRLGLAGVDEQFF TGTGCCAGCAGACTCGGACTAGCGGGAGTTGATGAGCAGTTCTTC
TRBD1 TRBJ1-5 . TRBV28 CASSFWRTGASNQPQHF TGTGCCAGCAGTTTTTGGCGAACAGGGGCTAGCAATCAGCCCCAGCATTTT
TRBD2 TRBJ2-5 few TRBV5-4 CAAGRGGPETQYF TGTGCCGCCGGGAGGGGAGGGCCGGAGACCCAGTACTTC
. TRBJ2-1 few TRBV27 CASSPLWGESYNEQFF TGTGCCAGCAGTCCCTTGTGGGGGGAGTCCTACAATGAGCAGTTCTTC
TRBD1 TRBJ1-2 once TRBV5-1 CASSSTGTGYGYTF TGCGCCAGCAGCTCAACCGGGACAGGCTATGGCTACACCTTC
. TRBJ1-1 . TRBV29-1 CSVLVPLQSTEAFF TGCAGCGTCCTGGTCCCATTACAGAGCACTGAAGCTTTCTTT
TRBD1 TRBJ1-2 . TRBV27 CASSNRGRSYGYTF TGTGCCAGCAGCAACAGGGGGCGTAGCTATGGCTACACCTTC
. TRBJ1-5 . TRBV21-1 CASSKPLSPGPSNQPQHF TGTGCCAGCAGCAAGCCCCTGTCCCCAGGGCCCAGCAATCAGCCCCAGCATTTT
. TRBJ1-6 . TRBV5-4 CASSLGGEPLHF TGTGCCAGCAGCTTGGGGGGAGAGCCCCTCCACTTT
. TRBJ2-3 . TRBV6-1 CASSKARPGSSTDTQYF TGTGCCAGCAGTAAAGCTAGACCGGGATCTAGCACAGATACGCAGTATTTT
. TRBJ1-1 . TRBV20-1 CSARDPNQAFF TGCAGTGCTAGAGATCCGAATCAAGCTTTCTTT
. TRBJ1-4 . TRBV7-9 CASSPGPGAVGEKLFF TGTGCCAGCAGCCCAGGGCCCGGGGCAGTAGGGGAAAAACTGTTTTTT
. TRBJ2-1 . TRBV7-9 CASSPLAEQFF TGTGCCAGCAGCCCGCTAGCAGAGCAGTTCTTC
. TRBJ2-1 . TRBV6-1 CASRRPTQEQFF TGTGCCAGCAGAAGGCCTACACAAGAGCAGTTCTTC
. TRBJ1-5 . TRBV5-1 CASSLGSEDQPQHF TGCGCCAGCAGCTTGGGGTCGGAGGATCAGCCCCAGCATTTT
TRBD1 TRBJ2-7 once TRBV9 CASSVGPSWTGKDEQYF TGTGCCAGCAGCGTCGGACCCTCGTGGACAGGGAAGGACGAGCAGTACTTC
TRBD1 TRBJ1-1 . TRBV30 CAWSRTGTGIEAFF TGTGCCTGGAGCCGTACAGGGACAGGTATTGAAGCTTTCTTT
. TRBJ2-7 . TRBV5-1 CASRDRYGEQYF TGCGCCAGCAGGGACAGATACGGGGAGCAGTACTTC
. TRBJ1-1 once TRBV27 CASSSTWRNTEAFF TGTGCCAGCAGTTCTACATGGCGGAACACTGAAGCTTTCTTT
. TRBJ1-1 few TRBV11-2 CASSHLQGMNTEAFF TGTGCCAGCAGCCACCTTCAGGGAATGAACACTGAAGCTTTCTTT
. TRBJ1-4 . TRBV29-1 CSVDQGNEKLFF TGCAGCGTTGATCAGGGGAATGAAAAACTGTTTTTT
. TRBJ1-1 . TRBV19 CASSRIVLQGNTEAFF TGTGCCAGTAGTAGGATAGTCCTACAGGGGAACACTGAAGCTTTCTTT
. TRBJ2-7 . TRBV6-1 CASTEAAGHRTLTSYEQYF TGTGCCAGCACCGAAGCGGCAGGTCATAGGACCCTGACATCCTACGAGCAGTACTTC
. TRBJ1-1 once TRBV6-1 CASSRDNMNTEAFF TGTGCCAGCAGTAGGGACAACATGAACACTGAAGCTTTCTTT
. TRBJ2-5 . TRBV2 CASMVRGETQYF TGTGCCAGCATGGTCCGCGGGGAGACCCAGTACTTC
. TRBJ1-3 . TRBV10-2 CASRVTSSGNTIYF TGCGCCAGCAGGGTTACCAGCTCTGGAAACACCATATATTTT
. TRBJ2-7 . TRBV15 CATSPPNSYEQYF TGTGCCACCTCTCCTCCAAACTCCTACGAGCAGTACTTC
. TRBJ1-4 . TRBV5-6 CASSLREPGEKLFF TGTGCCAGCAGCTTGAGGGAGCCCGGGGAAAAACTGTTTTTT
. TRBJ1-5 . TRBV6-1 CASSEVAGVLNQPQHF TGTGCCAGCAGTGAAGTCGCAGGGGTTCTCAATCAGCCCCAGCATTTT
. TRBJ2-5 . TRBV29-1 CSISGGATQYF TGCAGCATTTCCGGCGGGGCGACCCAGTACTTC
. TRBJ1-2 . TRBV28 CASSRTDGYTF TGTGCCAGCAGTCGGACAGATGGCTACACCTTC
. TRBJ1-1 once TRBV18 CASSPSVPTRTEAFF TGTGCCAGCTCACCAAGCGTCCCAACGCGGACTGAAGCTTTCTTT